Presented here are 17 T cell receptor beta chains from one specimen sequenced in a study of shared T cell receptors in the human thymus. Here immunoSEQ multiplex PCR was the method, and the copy in TCRdb shows in-frame clones only, minus some. The data contain hundreds of thousands of clones, over 75% of them singletons. A further study also used this sample, focusing on human thymus T cells.

Sequences were obtained from thymocytes. These receptors came from a boy under three years old with a congenital heart defect.

The chain has TRBV6-1 and TRBJ2-7, with 10 bases that match TRBD1. Unmatched junction bases numbered 5, after V lost 3 bases and J lost 3 bases. This CDR3 comprises 15 residues. Germline CDR1 and CDR2: MNHNS and SASEGT. Here the CDR3 reads CASSDGQGGLYEQYF. The CDR3 nucleotides are TGTGCCAGCAGTGATGGACAGGGGGGCCTCTACGAGCAGTACTTC.

The rearrangement uses TRBV7-9 and TRBJ1-1; 10 nucleotides agree with TRBD1. The CDR3 loop spans 15 amino acids. Germline CDR1 SEHNR, CDR2 FQNEAQ (reference sequence). The junction had 5 bases not matched to a gene; V was cut back by 4 bases and J by 3 bases. CDR3 sequence: CASSSTGGEDTEAFF. DNA for the CDR3: TGTGCCAGCAGCTCGACAGGGGGCGAGGACACTGAAGCTTTCTTT.

Remarks on this clone: The junction shows a germline mismatch at one end, possibly a read error. Other DNA sequences from this sample encode an identical CDR3 as well. The chain has TRBV5-1 and TRBJ2-3; 11 bases fit TRBD2. The CDR3 is 16 amino acids. CDR1 and CDR2 (germline): SGHRS, YFSETQ. The CDR3 protein is CASSLLTSGSADTQYF. The CDR3 nucleotides read TGTGCCAGCAGCCTCCTTACTAGCGGGAGTGCAGATACGCAGTATTTT.

The chain links TRBV13 to TRBJ2-1; 10 bases fit TRBD1. CDR1 is PRHDT and CDR2 is FYEKMQ in the germline V gene (reference sequence). V gave up 5 bases and J gave up 7 bases; unmatched junction bases: 8. The CDR3 is 15 amino acids. The CDR3 spells CASSDSGTGDNEQFF. As DNA, the CDR3 is TGTGCCAGCAGCGATTCCGGGACAGGGGATAATGAGCAGTTCTTC.

The V gene is TRBV28, the J gene TRBJ2-5, with TRBD2 as a possible D gene (5 bases). The CDR3 consists of 12 residues. Germline V gene sequence: CDR1 MDHEN, CDR2 SYDVKM. The ends were cut back, 8 bases at V and 2 bases at J, with 9 bases in the middle. In DNA form, the CDR3 reads TGTGCCAGCGGGAGTAGGCAAGAGACCCAGTACTTC. Protein: CASGSRQETQYF.

J is TRBJ2-7 and V is TRBV5-6; 10 positions match TRBD1. The CDR3 covers 15 residues. CDR1 is SGHDT and CDR2 is YYEEEE in the germline V gene. Trimming cost V 4 bases and J 6 bases; bases outside gene matches: 10. The CDR3 spells CASSLDRDRGREQYF. The CDR3 DNA reads as TGTGCCAGCAGCCTAGACCGGGACAGGGGCCGCGAGCAGTACTTC.

The J gene is TRBJ2-7, the V gene TRBV6-6; a weak D match, TRBD2 (6 bases). The CDR3 totals 15 residues. V was shortened by 5 bases and J by 4 bases, with 18 bases between the two germline ends. CDR1 is MNHNY and CDR2 is SVGAGI in the germline V gene (reference sequence). The CDR3 nucleotides read TGTGCCAGCAGTGGCCGGGCCGAGGGGACTTACGAGCAGTACTTC. Protein product: CASSGRAEGTYEQYF.

The V gene is TRBV4-3, the J gene TRBJ1-1; D is possibly TRBD1 (6 bases). The CDR3 extends over 14 amino acids. Deletions cut 1 base from V and 0 bases from J, with 6 bases between. Germline CDR1 reads LGHNA; CDR2 reads YSLEER. The chain's CDR3 is CASSQAGVNTEAFF. CDR3 nucleotide sequence: TGCGCCAGCAGCCAAGCAGGGGTGAACACTGAAGCTTTCTTT.

This chain links TRBV14 with TRBJ1-1; tentatively, D is TRBD1 (5 bases). CDR3 length: 18 residues. V was trimmed by 4 bases and J by 0 bases, leaving 21 bases between them. Germline-derived CDR1 and CDR2 are SGHDN and FVKESK. CDR3 in amino acids: CASSPLKKTESVNTEAFF. In nucleotides, the CDR3 is TGTGCCAGCAGCCCCCTAAAAAAGACAGAGAGCGTGAACACTGAAGCTTTCTTT. The full variable domain, its missing parts supplied by reference TRBV14 and TRBJ1-1, is EAGVTQFPSHSVIEKGQTVTLRCDPISGHDNLYWYRRVMGKEIKFLLHFVKESKQDESGMPNNRFLAERTGGTYSTLKVQPAELEDSGVYFCASSPLKKTESVNTEAFFGQGTRLTVV.

This clone was detected only once. The chain combines TRBV28 with TRBJ2-3, with 8 bases lining up with TRBD2. CDR3 size: 15 residues. The V and J ends lost 8 bases and 2 bases, in that order; junction bases with no gene match: 9. Germline loops: CDR1 MDHEN, CDR2 SYDVKM. CDR3 coding DNA: TGTGCCAGCGGGGTAGCGGGACGTTTCACAGATACGCAGTATTTT. Protein product: CASGVAGRFTDTQYF.

This rearrangement joins TRBV7-8 to TRBJ1-1; possibly TRBD1 for D (5 bases). CDR1 is SGHVS and CDR2 is FQNEAQ in the germline V gene. V lost 5 bases, J lost 5 bases, and 15 bases lay in between. The CDR3 has 14 amino acids. CDR3 loop: CASSQAVGGTEAFF. DNA of the CDR3: TGTGCCAGCAGCCAGGCAGTGGGGGGGACTGAAGCTTTCTTT.

The gene calls are TRBV10-3 and TRBJ2-1, with D perhaps TRBD2 (6 bases). In germline, CDR1 is ENHRY, CDR2 SYGVKD. Trimming removed 0 bases at V and 8 bases at J, with 14 bases between. This CDR3 has 15 residues. CDR3 amino acids: CAISESRLGYDEQFF. The CDR3 bases are TGTGCCATCAGTGAGTCAAGACTAGGTTACGATGAGCAGTTCTTC.

The chain carries TRBV30 and TRBJ2-1; TRBD2 matches at 7 bases. V was pared by 0 bases and J by 4 bases, with 9 bases of the junction left unmatched. CDR3 length equals 16 residues. The germline gives CDR1 GTSNPN, CDR2 SVGIG (reference sequence). CDR3 sequence (DNA): TGTGCCTGGAGTGTGTCTGGGGGACTATTATACAATGAGCAGTTCTTC. This gives the protein CAWSVSGGLLYNEQFF.

The chain is built from TRBV12-2 and TRBJ2-1; the D call of TRBD2 is as the table states it, not checked on the DNA. TRBV12-2 is a listed pseudogene. This CDR3 is 15 amino acids long. The CDR3 here is CASRSDPRGVNEQFF. DNA for the CDR3: TGTGCAAGTCGCTCGGATCCCCGGGGTGTGAATGAGCAGTTCTTC.

The chain employs TRBV5-1 and TRBJ2-7, with 8 bases fitting TRBD1. V lost 2 bases to trimming and J lost 3 bases; unmatched junction nucleotides: 13. CDR3 size: 17 residues. Germline V gene data show CDR1 as SGHRS and CDR2 as YFSETQ. For the CDR3, the DNA is TGCGCCAGCAGCTTTTATCCCCTGGACAGGGTCATCTACGAGCAGTACTTC. Translating gives CASSFYPLDRVIYEQYF.

This clone was recorded once. The V call is TRBV7-8, the J call TRBJ2-7; weak D call: TRBD2 (6 bases). Trimming shortened V by 0 bases and J by 9 bases, and 9 bases separated the two germline ends. The CDR3 spans 12 residues. The germline V gene encodes CDR1 SGHVS and CDR2 FQNEAQ. The CDR3 region is CASSLAEGGQYF. CDR3 DNA sequence: TGTGCCAGCAGCTTAGCGGAGGGCGGGCAGTACTTC. Full variable domain (remainder filled in from reference TRBV7-8 and TRBJ2-7): GAGVSQSPRYKVAKRGQDVALRCDPISGHVSLFWYQQALGQGPEFLTYFQNEAQLDKSGLPSDRFFAERPEGSVSTLKIQRTQQEDSAVYLCASSLAEGGQYFGPGTRLTVT.

This rearrangement joins TRBV6-1 to TRBJ2-7; D is perhaps TRBD1 (6 bases). The CDR3 has 14 residues. Trimming removed 2 bases from V and 0 bases from J, with 8 bases in between. Germline assignment: CDR1 MNHNS and CDR2 SASEGT. The CDR3 here is CASSERDNSYEQYF. The DNA of the CDR3 is TGTGCCAGCAGTGAACGGGACAACTCCTACGAGCAGTACTTC.